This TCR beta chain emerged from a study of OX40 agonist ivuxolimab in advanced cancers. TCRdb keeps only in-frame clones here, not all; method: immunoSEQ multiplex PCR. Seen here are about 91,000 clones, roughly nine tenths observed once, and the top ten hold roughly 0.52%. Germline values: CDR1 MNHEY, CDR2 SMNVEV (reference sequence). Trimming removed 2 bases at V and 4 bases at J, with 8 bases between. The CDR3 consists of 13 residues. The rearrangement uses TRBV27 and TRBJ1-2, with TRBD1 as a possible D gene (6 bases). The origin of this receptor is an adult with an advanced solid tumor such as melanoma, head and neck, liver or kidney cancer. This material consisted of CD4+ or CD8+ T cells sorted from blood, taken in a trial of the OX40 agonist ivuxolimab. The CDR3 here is CASSLQGPYGYTF. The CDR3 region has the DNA TGTGCCAGCAGTTTACAGGGGCCCTATGGCTACACCTTC.